Listed here are 27 T cell receptor beta chains from one sample, sequenced in a study of blood T cell repertoires in COVID-19. Clones were read by immunoSEQ multiplex PCR, and TCRdb kept only the in-frame ones, dropping some. The table includes tens of thousands of clones, roughly nine tenths detected once. The sequenced sample consisted of peripheral blood. The receptor set was obtained from a man at least 80 years old in a cohort sampled during active COVID-19.

In nucleotides, the CDR3 is TGTGCCAGCAGTTTAAGACAGGGAGGAGGGTATAGCAATCAGCCCCAGCATTTT. Translating gives CASSLRQGGGYSNQPQHF. The chain links TRBV27 to TRBJ1-5; 7 bases agree with TRBD1. With 2 bases clipped from V and 0 bases from J, the junction kept 10 bases outside the gene matches. CDR1 MNHEY and CDR2 SMNVEV come from the germline V gene (reference sequence). The CDR3 spans 18 residues.

The chain carries TRBV27 and TRBJ2-1, with TRBD1 matching 10 bases. Trimming cost V 2 bases and J 7 bases; bases outside gene matches: 5. CDR1 MNHEY and CDR2 SMNVEV come from the germline V gene (reference sequence). The CDR3 is 15 amino acids. For the CDR3, the DNA is TGTGCCAGCAGTTTAGAGGACAGGGGGAGGAATGAGCAGTTCTTC. Its protein is CASSLEDRGRNEQFF.

This clone showed up just once. V gene TRBV7-8 combines with J gene TRBJ2-2, with 14 bases fitting TRBD2. Trimming removed 5 bases from V and 1 base from J; junction bases left unmatched: 6. Germline values: CDR1 SGHVS, CDR2 FQNEAQ. CDR3 size: 18 residues. The CDR3 reads CASSKAGLAGVNTGELFF. Written as DNA, the CDR3 is TGTGCCAGCAGCAAAGCGGGACTAGCGGGGGTGAACACCGGGGAGCTGTTTTTT.

The gene calls are TRBV7-9 and TRBJ1-2, with D possibly TRBD1 on 6 matching bases. The germline CDR1 and CDR2 sequences are SEHNR and FQNEAQ (reference sequence). The CDR3 totals 14 residues. V lost 6 bases and J lost 6, with 17 bases in between. The CDR3 spells CASRNVGQTNGYTF. Here the CDR3 DNA reads TGTGCCAGCAGGAATGTAGGACAGACTAATGGCTACACCTTC. The variable domain in full, with the rest retrieved from reference TRBV7-9 and TRBJ1-2, is DTGVSQNPRHKITKRGQNVTFRCDPISEHNRLYWYRQTLGQGPEFLTYFQNEAQLEKSRLLSDRFSAERPKGSFSTLEIQRTEQGDSAMYLCASRNVGQTNGYTFGSGTRLTVV.

The chain recombines TRBV18 with TRBJ2-7, with 9 bases matching TRBD1. V trimming: 5 bases; J trimming: 3 bases; junction bases outside the gene matches: 8. CDR3 length: 15 residues. Looked up from germline, CDR1 is KGHSH and CDR2 is LQKENI. CDR3 in DNA: TGTGCCAGCTCATCGACAGGGGGAGCGCTCTACGAGCAGTACTTC. It codes for CASSSTGGALYEQYF.

This rearrangement joins TRBV10-3 to TRBJ1-2; perhaps TRBD1 as D (5 bases). The CDR3 runs to 17 residues. Trimming pared 3 bases from V and 5 bases from J, leaving 22 bases between. The germline gives CDR1 ENHRY, CDR2 SYGVKD. DNA for the CDR3: TGTGCCATCAGTGATCCTGGAAGGGAGGGGCCGGGGTATGGCTACACCTTC. Translated, it gives CAISDPGREGPGYGYTF.

V gene TRBV11-2 combines with J gene TRBJ2-3; a weak D match, TRBD1 (5 bases). The germline gives CDR1 SGHAT, CDR2 FQNNGV. The CDR3 spans 15 residues. The germline V and J ends were trimmed by 6 bases and 2 bases, with 15 bases remaining between them. CDR3 in DNA: TGTGCCAGCAGGATAGGGGCATTGGACACAGATACGCAGTATTTT. Its translation: CASRIGALDTDTQYF.

Here the CDR3 DNA reads TGTGCCAGCAGCTGGACTAGCGGGGGGCCTCAGGGGCAGTTCTTC. Its translation is CASSWTSGGPQGQFF. This chain connects TRBV7-2 to TRBJ2-1, with 14 bases matching TRBD2. The germline CDR1 and CDR2 sequences are SGHTA and FQGNSA. The V segment lost 4 bases and the J segment 12 bases; nucleotides outside the gene matches: 8. The CDR3 has 15 amino acids.

This chain uses TRBV5-6 with TRBJ1-5; 7 bases fit TRBD1. Trimming at V came to 4 bases and at J to 4 bases, leaving 8 bases not matched to a gene. This CDR3 region has 15 residues. Germline-derived CDR1 and CDR2 are SGHDT and YYEEEE. The CDR3 protein is CASSGRDRSNQPQHF. The CDR3 region has the DNA TGTGCCAGCAGCGGCCGGGACAGATCTAATCAGCCCCAGCATTTT.

The chain is built from TRBV6-5 and TRBJ2-1; a possible D gene is TRBD2 (5 bases). Trimming stripped 0 bases from V and 6 bases from J, with 12 bases between. The CDR3 contains 15 residues. CDR1 and CDR2 (germline): MNHEY, SVGAGI. In nucleotides, the CDR3 is TGTGCCAGCAGTTACTCGAAACTAGGAAGCAATGAGCAGTTCTTC. This encodes CASSYSKLGSNEQFF.

The chain combines TRBV18 with TRBJ2-3, with no clear D. V lost 2 bases, J lost 4 bases, and 4 bases lay in between. The V gene's germline CDR1 is KGHSH and CDR2 LQKENI. This CDR3 region has 12 residues. The chain's CDR3 is CASSPEADTQYF. As DNA, the CDR3 is TGTGCCAGCTCACCAGAGGCAGATACGCAGTATTTT.

This chain links TRBV6-5 with TRBJ2-2, with D unresolved. Looked up from germline, CDR1 is MNHEY and CDR2 is SVGAGI. The CDR3 is 12 amino acids. V lost 6 bases, J lost 6 bases, and 8 bases lay in between. Here the CDR3 DNA reads TGTGCCAGCAGGTTTAGTGCCGGGGAGCTGTTTTTT. Translation gives CASRFSAGELFF.

This chain links TRBV6-5 with TRBJ1-1, with a possible D match to TRBD1 (6 bases). This CDR3 has 15 residues. Germline CDR1 MNHEY, CDR2 SVGAGI. Between the trimmed V and J ends, which lost 5 bases and 4 bases, there was a span of 17 bases. The CDR3 DNA is TGTGCCAGCAGTAGAGGGACACCAACGGCCACTGAAGCTTTCTTT. This codes for CASSRGTPTATEAFF.

V and J are TRBV18 and TRBJ1-5; unclear D gene. The CDR3 totals 16 residues. Looked up from germline, CDR1 is KGHSH and CDR2 is LQKENI. Trimming took 0 bases from V and 2 from J, leaving 11 bases between them. The CDR3 sequence is CASSPPSQPGNQPQHF. CDR3 nucleotides: TGTGCCAGCTCACCACCGTCACAGCCGGGCAATCAGCCCCAGCATTTT.

V and J are TRBV12-5 and TRBJ2-1; maybe TRBD1 (6 bases). Germline CDR1 reads LGHNT; CDR2 reads FRNRAP. CDR3 length: 15 amino acids. Trimming shortened V by 0 bases and J by 5 bases, and 11 bases separated the two germline ends. CDR3 coding DNA: TGTGCTAGTGGTTTGGTACAGGGCTCTAACAATGAGCAGTTCTTC. The encoded protein is CASGLVQGSNNEQFF.

V usage is TRBV7-2 and J usage is TRBJ1-4, with D possibly matching TRBD1 (5 bases). The CDR3 is made up of 15 amino acids. The V end was cut by 1 base, the J end by 6 bases, with 12 bases between. In germline, CDR1 is SGHTA, CDR2 FQGNSA. CDR3 DNA: TGTGCCAGCAGCTTAGACGGCAGGGATGATGAAAAACTGTTTTTT. This translates into CASSLDGRDDEKLFF.

This chain uses TRBV9 with TRBJ2-5; 9 nucleotides match TRBD2. CDR1 SGDLS and CDR2 YYNGEE come from the germline V gene. The CDR3 extends over 15 amino acids. The V and J ends lost 3 bases and 5 bases, in that order; junction bases with no gene match: 8. CDR3 nucleotide sequence: TGTGCCAGCAGCGCGGGTAGCGGGGGTTGGGAGACCCAGTACTTC. Amino acid sequence: CASSAGSGGWETQYF.

The J gene is TRBJ1-2, the V gene TRBV29-1; D is possibly TRBD1 (6 bases). V lost 2 bases and J lost 7, with 11 bases in between. There are 12 residues in the CDR3. Germline V gene lookup returns CDR1 SQVTM and CDR2 ANQGSEA. The CDR3 sequence is CSVERGAGGYTF. The CDR3, as DNA: TGCAGCGTTGAACGGGGGGCTGGTGGCTACACCTTC.

The chain joins TRBV12-3 or TRBV12-4 to TRBJ2-2, with a tentative D call TRBD2 (5 bases). Trimming pared 3 bases from V and 7 bases from J, leaving 9 bases between. CDR3 length: 13 amino acids. CDR3 in amino acids: CASSFYRDGELFF. CDR3 bases: TGTGCCAGCAGTTTCTATCGGGACGGGGAGCTGTTTTTT.

The chain is built from TRBV5-6 and TRBJ2-5, with TRBD2 matching over 9 bases. V lost 1 base and J lost 6; bases outside the gene matches: 10. The length of the CDR3 is 16 residues. Germline V gene lookup returns CDR1 SGHDT and CDR2 YYEEEE. The CDR3 is CASSLPSGVERKTQYF. CDR3 coding DNA: TGTGCCAGCAGCTTGCCTAGCGGGGTGGAGAGAAAGACCCAGTACTTC.

The chain is built from TRBV7-2 and TRBJ2-3, with no clear D. Germline V gene sequence: CDR1 SGHTA, CDR2 FQGNSA. Between the trimmed V and J ends, which lost 2 bases and 4 bases, there was a span of 7 bases. The CDR3 extends over 13 amino acids. CDR3 nucleotide sequence: TGTGCCAGCAGCTTACAGGCCGCAGATACGCAGTATTTT. It yields the protein CASSLQAADTQYF.

The CDR3 here is CASSQVRSGGGSSYNEQFF. Here the CDR3 DNA reads TGCGCCAGCAGCCAAGTTAGGAGTGGCGGGGGGAGCTCCTACAATGAGCAGTTCTTC. This sequence joins TRBV4-1 and TRBJ2-1; TRBD2 matches 8 bases. The length of the CDR3 is 19 residues. CDR1 and CDR2 (germline): MGHRA, YSYEKL. J lost 0 bases, V lost 1 base, and 11 bases had no gene match.

The rearrangement joins TRBV6-1 to TRBJ2-7, with TRBD2 identical over 8 bases. The CDR3 covers 14 residues. The germline V gene has CDR1 MNHNS and CDR2 SASEGT. V shed 3 bases and J 6 bases; nucleotides not matched to a gene: 7. The CDR3 DNA is TGTGCCAGCAGTGACCGGGGGGGGAGAGGCGAGCAGTACTTC. Translating it yields CASSDRGGRGEQYF.

The J gene is TRBJ2-7, the V gene TRBV7-8; TRBD2 agrees at 7 bases. V shed 6 bases and J 1 base; nucleotides not matched to a gene: 0. The CDR3 has 12 amino acids. The germline gives CDR1 SGHVS, CDR2 FQNEAQ. CDR3 sequence reads: CASRGGSYEQYF. The CDR3 DNA sequence: TGTGCCAGCAGGGGGGGGTCCTACGAGCAGTACTTC.

This chain uses TRBV3-1 (or the pseudogene TRBV3-2) with TRBJ1-2; unclear D gene. Per the germline V gene, CDR1 is LGHDT and CDR2 is YNNKEL (reference sequence). This CDR3 region has 15 residues. V was cut by 4 bases and J by 7 bases, with 19 bases left in between. This CDR3 is CASSPGIWVTTGYTF. DNA for the CDR3: TGTGCCAGCAGCCCGGGGATTTGGGTTACCACTGGCTACACCTTC.

This clone was recorded once. The chain employs TRBV23-1 and TRBJ2-2, with 9 positions matching TRBD2. TRBV23-1 is labeled an ORF, and its function is uncertain. The CDR3 is 15 residues long. J lost 5 bases, V lost 7 bases, and 8 bases had no gene match. This CDR3 is CASKRRLAVTGELFF. Here the CDR3 DNA reads TGCGCCAGCAAAAGAAGACTAGCGGTAACCGGGGAGCTGTTTTTT.

The chain recombines TRBV2 with TRBJ2-7; 10 bases are a match to TRBD1. V was pared by 7 bases and J by 2 bases, with 5 bases of the junction left unmatched. This CDR3 contains 14 residues. The germline V gene encodes CDR1 SNHLY and CDR2 FYNNEI. The chain's CDR3 is CASTRDRGTYEQYF. The CDR3 bases are TGTGCCAGCACTAGGGACAGGGGCACCTACGAGCAGTACTTC.